Shown below are 23 T cell receptor beta chains from a single sample sequenced in a study of blood T cells in healthy people across ages. Alongside a J-beta primer mix, a sample-barcoded 5' primer served in a second PCR lasting about 7 to 11 cycles. TCRdb itself ran the 5' RACE reads through MiXCR, one entry per CDR3 protein. The sample records some 1 million distinct CDR3 sequences, 45% being singletons. The sequenced sample was blood. These receptors came from a woman in her sixties in good health.

In this sample, this clonotype turned up many times. The V call is TRBV12-3 or TRBV12-4, the J call TRBJ2-5; D could derive from TRBD1 or TRBD2 (5 bases each). The length of the CDR3 is 14 residues. V lost 6 bases to trimming and J lost 5 bases, with 16 bases between them. The CDR3: CASSGTSAFETQYF. The DNA of the CDR3 is TGTGCCAGCAGCGGGACGTCGGCCTTTGAGACCCAGTACTTC.

This clonotype was counted only a few times. The J gene is TRBJ2-5, the V gene TRBV29-1; 7 bases fit TRBD2. Germline V lookup: CDR1 SQVTM, CDR2 ANQGSEA. V was pared by 4 bases and J by 4 bases, with 9 bases of the junction left unmatched. The CDR3 loop spans 14 amino acids. CDR3 sequence: CSVGPRLARETQYF. CDR3 coding DNA: TGCAGCGTTGGGCCCCGACTAGCCCGAGAGACCCAGTACTTC.

The CDR3: CASSYLTGGGAFF. DNA for the CDR3: TGTGCCAGCAGTTACTTGACCGGAGGGGGAGCTTTCTTT. The rearrangement links TRBV6-6 to TRBJ1-1, with D perhaps TRBD1 (6 bases). Germline V gene lookup returns CDR1 MNHNY and CDR2 SVGAGI (reference sequence). This CDR3 contains 13 residues. Deletions cut 1 base from V and 10 bases from J, with 13 bases between.

Comments on this clonotype: A read error is possible here, since a much larger clone lies one base away. The rearrangement joins TRBV25-1 to TRBJ2-1; TRBD1 matches at 9 bases. Germline lookup yields CDR1 MGHDK and CDR2 SYGVNS. The CDR3 length is 16 residues. Trimming took 4 bases from V and 13 from J; bases not matched to a gene: 17. The CDR3 nucleotides read TGTGCCAGCAGTGTTCCGACAGGGGGAGTGGGGGAGACCCAGTTCTTC. Protein: CASSVPTGGVGETQFF.

The chain recombines TRBV20-1 with TRBJ2-1, with D perhaps TRBD1 (5 bases). Germline V gene sequence: CDR1 DFQATT, CDR2 SNEGSKA (reference sequence). The CDR3 runs 13 residues. V was cut by 4 bases and J by 6 bases, with 13 bases left in between. Written as DNA, the CDR3 is TGCAGTGCTAACGATGACAGAGCCAATGAGCAGTTCTTC. Its protein is CSANDDRANEQFF.

CDR3 sequence: CAWSVQTFYGYTF. DNA of the CDR3: TGTGCCTGGAGTGTACAGACGTTCTATGGCTACACCTTC. V is TRBV30 and J is TRBJ1-2; D is ambiguous. V dropped 0 bases and J dropped 4 bases, with 9 bases sitting between them. The CDR3 consists of 13 residues. CDR1 is GTSNPN, CDR2 SVGIG, per germline (reference sequence).

This chain connects TRBV28 to TRBJ2-3, with D perhaps TRBD2 (7 bases). The V end was cut by 6 bases, the J end by 4 bases, with 17 bases between. CDR3 length equals 15 residues. Germline loops: CDR1 MDHEN, CDR2 SYDVKM. Written as DNA, the CDR3 is TGTGCCAGCAGCCGTAGGGGGGGGGCGGCAGATACGCAGTATTTT. Protein sequence: CASSRRGGAADTQYF.

The rearrangement links TRBV23-1 to TRBJ2-1, with TRBD2 matching over 10 bases. TRBV23-1 falls under the ORF class, with uncertain function. After removal of 1 base from V and 13 bases from J, the junction contained 10 bases not matched to a gene. This CDR3 region has 15 residues. Written as DNA, the CDR3 is TGCGCCAGCAGTCAATGGTCGAGCGGGAGGGCTTGCCAGTTCTTC. This encodes CASSQWSSGRACQFF.

This clonotype has more than one count but fewer than ten. This chain links TRBV29-1 with TRBJ1-1; D gene unclear. The CDR3 totals 13 residues. Trimming removed 4 bases at V and 1 base at J, with 10 bases between. Germline V CDR1 and CDR2: SQVTM, ANQGSEA. The CDR3 loop reads CSVAPRTNTEAFF. The CDR3 nucleotides read TGCAGCGTTGCTCCTCGGACGAACACTGAAGCTTTCTTT.

In its sample, this clonotype was seen many times. The chain recombines TRBV20-1 with TRBJ2-7; TRBD2 agrees at 8 bases. There are 13 residues in the CDR3. After removal of 6 bases from V and 3 bases from J, the junction contained 7 bases not matched to a gene. Germline CDR1 is DFQATT and CDR2 is SNEGSKA (reference sequence). CDR3 in DNA: TGCAGTGCCGATCGCGGGACTAGCTACGAGCAGTACTTC. Its translation is CSADRGTSYEQYF.

The rearrangement joins TRBV5-1 to TRBJ2-3; 9 bases map to TRBD1. V shed 1 base, J shed 5 bases, and the junction held 14 bases outside the gene matches. This CDR3 comprises 18 residues. Germline lookup yields CDR1 SGHRS and CDR2 YFSETQ. As DNA, the CDR3 is TGCGCCAGCAGCTTGAAAGGGACAGGGAAATCATTGGTAGATACGCAGTATTTT. It yields the protein CASSLKGTGKSLVDTQYF.

This clonotype was seen just once. The rearrangement joins TRBV27 to TRBJ2-3; TRBD2 aligns across 8 bases. V was clipped by 7 bases and J by 7 bases; unmatched bases: 13. The CDR3 length is 15 residues. Looked up from germline, CDR1 is MNHEY and CDR2 is SMNVEV (reference sequence). CDR3 region: CASTPGRGGRNTQYF. The CDR3 DNA is TGTGCCAGCACTCCCGGCCGGGGCGGGAGGAATACGCAGTATTTT.

As regards this clonotype: An end of the junction does not agree with germline; a read error may underlie this. The V gene is TRBV7-9, the J gene TRBJ2-1; the match to TRBD2 covers 7 bases. Germline values: CDR1 SEHNR, CDR2 FQNEAQ (reference sequence). The CDR3 is 13 residues long. This CDR3 reads CTSSAAGPGEQFF. The CDR3, as DNA: TGTACCAGCAGCGCAGCGGGGCCCGGGGAGCAGTTCTTC.

This chain joins TRBV20-1 and TRBJ2-3; TRBD2 agrees at 14 bases. Germline V gives CDR1 DFQATT, CDR2 SNEGSKA (reference sequence). The CDR3 runs to 15 residues. V lost 3 bases and J lost 3; bases outside the gene matches: 2. CDR3 residues: CSASGTSGGTDTQYF. The CDR3 DNA is TGCAGTGCTAGTGGGACTAGCGGGGGTACAGATACGCAGTATTTT.

The chain joins TRBV9 to TRBJ2-5, with TRBD2 matching 9 bases. J lost 5 bases, V lost 2 bases, and 7 bases had no gene match. Per germline, CDR1 SGDLS and CDR2 YYNGEE. This CDR3 contains 15 residues. CDR3 amino acids: CASSVVGSGSETQYF. The CDR3 coding sequence is TGTGCCAGCAGCGTCGTCGGTAGCGGGAGTGAGACCCAGTACTTC.

The CDR3 DNA is TGTGCCAGCAGTTTATACAGGGGAGGTTTCACTGAAGCTTTCTTT. Protein: CASSLYRGGFTEAFF. V usage is TRBV27 and J usage is TRBJ1-1; 7 bases are a match to TRBD1. CDR3 size: 15 residues. The trim removed 1 base at V and 4 bases at J, leaving 6 bases unmatched. Germline V gene sequence: CDR1 MNHEY, CDR2 SMNVEV (reference sequence).

This chain connects TRBV7-2 to TRBJ2-7; D unresolved. Trimming shortened V by 4 bases and J by 3 bases, and 10 bases separated the two germline ends. The germline V gene encodes CDR1 SGHTA and CDR2 FQGNSA. There are 13 residues in the CDR3. The CDR3 region has the DNA TGTGCCAGCAGCTATATACTCGGCTACGAGCAGTACTTC. It encodes CASSYILGYEQYF.

This chain links TRBV20-1 with TRBJ2-1, with TRBD2 matching over 10 bases. V lost 0 bases, J lost 6 bases, and 5 bases stayed unmatched. This CDR3 has 15 residues. CDR1 and CDR2 (germline): DFQATT, SNEGSKA (reference sequence). DNA for the CDR3: TGCAGTGCTAGAGATCTCCTAGCGGGAGCCAATGAGCAGTTCTTC. Protein product: CSARDLLAGANEQFF.

About this clonotype: This may arise from a read error, as a much more abundant clone is one base away. The genes are TRBV15 and TRBJ2-5; 11 nucleotides line up with TRBD1. The DNA end favors TRBJ2-7, so the J call may be wrong. Germline lookup yields CDR1 LNHNV and CDR2 YYDKDF (reference sequence). This CDR3 spans 15 amino acids. The CDR3 DNA reads as TGTGCCACCGGCAGAGGACAGGGGGCTGAGTACGAGCAGTACTTC. Residues: CATGRGQGAEYEQYF.

J is TRBJ1-6 and V is TRBV12-3 or TRBV12-4; D remains ambiguous. The CDR3 spans 14 residues. V was cut by 7 bases and J by 9 bases, with 16 bases left in between. CDR3 in DNA: TGTGCCAGCACCGAAACAGTGGGTCCTTCACCCCTCCACTTT. It encodes CASTETVGPSPLHF.

This clonotype was observed a few times. The rearrangement uses TRBV2 and TRBJ2-5; TRBD1 matches at 8 bases. The end of the DNA is better explained by TRBJ2-7, so the J call may be wrong. The germline gives CDR1 SNHLY, CDR2 FYNNEI. The CDR3 is 13 residues long. This chain's CDR3 is CASSTGGWDEQYF. The CDR3 DNA sequence: TGTGCCAGCAGTACAGGGGGATGGGACGAGCAGTACTTC.

The rearrangement joins TRBV9 to TRBJ2-6; D may match TRBD1 or TRBD2 (5 bases each). The germline V and J ends were trimmed by 4 bases and 4 bases, with 24 bases remaining between them. Germline loops: CDR1 SGDLS, CDR2 YYNGEE. The CDR3 covers 19 residues. CDR3 residues: CASSSRGRDNPSGANVLTF. CDR3 nucleotides: TGTGCCAGCAGCTCTAGGGGCCGGGATAACCCCTCGGGGGCCAACGTCCTGACTTTC.

The rearrangement links TRBV12-3 or TRBV12-4 to TRBJ2-3; D not certain. This CDR3 contains 15 residues. Trimming pared 4 bases from V and 2 bases from J, leaving 13 bases between. The CDR3 DNA follows: TGTGCCAGCAGTTCGCCCAGAGATACCACAGATACGCAGTATTTT. Translating gives CASSSPRDTTDTQYF.